The sequence of this T cell receptor beta chain was determined in a study of graft-versus-host responses after intestinal transplantation. Points from the study as a whole: Some GvH clones were seen earlier in gut or blood, suggesting intestinal origin.

Trimming removed 0 bases at V and 8 bases at J, with 14 bases between. Germline-derived CDR1 and CDR2 are SGHDT and YYEEEE. This CDR3 is built from 14 residues. Only a few counts were recorded for this clone. No antigen is known for it. Measured with immunoSEQ multiplex PCR; TCRdb has only the in-frame clones, and not every one. This repertoire shows about 110,000 clones, 80% to 95% found once; its top ten account for around 0.49%. This receptor was taken from a human donor who received an intestinal transplant. The sequences come from unstimulated CD8+ T cells sorted from spleen or lymph node cells, collected before intestinal transplant. The V gene is TRBV5-6, the J gene TRBJ1-2, with a weak D call TRBD1 (5 bases). The CDR3 sequence is CASSLGWRDWGYTF. The CDR3 coding sequence is TGTGCCAGCAGCTTGGGGTGGCGGGACTGGGGCTACACCTTC.